Each of the 21 T cell receptor beta chains below was sequenced from the same sample in a study of blood T cell repertoires in COVID-19. Here immunoSEQ multiplex PCR was the method, and the copy in TCRdb shows in-frame clones only, minus some. Of about 200,000 clones listed, 70% to 90% are singletons. Specimen: peripheral blood. These receptors were taken from a man between 60 and 75 years old with active or convalescent COVID-19.

This clone was recorded a few times. The rearrangement joins TRBV6-1 to TRBJ2-1; 10 nucleotides align to TRBD2. The ends lost 1 base at V and 8 bases at J; junction bases unmatched: 5. The CDR3 covers 15 residues. Looked up from germline, CDR1 is MNHNS and CDR2 is SASEGT. In DNA form, the CDR3 reads TGTGCCAGCAGTGAAGGGTCTAGCGGGGGCGATGAGCAGTTCTTC. It yields the protein CASSEGSSGGDEQFF.

The V and J genes are TRBV12-3 or TRBV12-4 and TRBJ2-3; the D gene is possibly TRBD1 (5 bases). This CDR3 is built from 13 residues. The V and J ends lost 8 bases and 3 bases respectively, with 12 bases between them. This CDR3 is CASGADGTDTQYF. The CDR3 nucleotides are TGTGCCAGCGGGGCAGATGGGACAGATACGCAGTATTTT.

The gene calls are TRBV2 and TRBJ1-5; D remains ambiguous. CDR3 size: 15 residues. Germline CDR1 and CDR2: SNHLY and FYNNEI. V was pared by 3 bases and J by 2 bases, with 11 bases between. The DNA for the CDR3 is TGTGCCAGCAGTGAGAGACTACGGGGCAATCAGCCCCAGCATTTT. It codes for CASSERLRGNQPQHF.

The chain has TRBV3-1 (or the pseudogene TRBV3-2) and TRBJ1-3, with 7 bases that match TRBD1. CDR3 size: 16 residues. V lost 4 bases to trimming and J lost 4 bases; unmatched junction nucleotides: 10. In germline, CDR1 is LGHDT, CDR2 YNNKEL (reference sequence). The CDR3 here is CASSLGLTGHGNTIYF. The CDR3 nucleotides are TGTGCCAGCAGCCTTGGCCTGACAGGGCACGGAAACACCATATATTTT.

This clone was seen once. The rearrangement uses TRBV7-9 and TRBJ2-2; maybe TRBD1 (6 bases). The CDR3 loop spans 16 amino acids. Germline-derived CDR1 and CDR2 are SEHNR and FQNEAQ (reference sequence). The V end lost 2 bases, the J end lost 6 bases, and 16 bases lay between the germline ends. The DNA of the CDR3 is TGTGCCAGCAGCTTACGGACAGCGGTCAATTCCGGGGAGCTGTTTTTT. This translates into CASSLRTAVNSGELFF. The full variable domain, completed using reference TRBV7-9 and TRBJ2-2, is DTGVSQNPRHKITKRGQNVTFRCDPISEHNRLYWYRQTLGQGPEFLTYFQNEAQLEKSRLLSDRFSAERPKGSFSTLEIQRTEQGDSAMYLCASSLRTAVNSGELFFGEGSRLTVL.

The chain combines TRBV24-1 with TRBJ2-2; a weak D match, TRBD1 (6 bases). Trimming shortened V by 1 base and J by 6 bases, and 11 bases separated the two germline ends. The CDR3 consists of 15 residues. Per the germline V gene, CDR1 is KGHDR and CDR2 is SFDVKD. The chain's CDR3 is CATSDFPGVAGELFF. DNA of the CDR3: TGTGCCACCAGTGATTTCCCAGGGGTGGCCGGGGAGCTGTTTTTT.

CDR3 nucleotide sequence: TGTGCCAGCACCAGACAGATAGATGGCTACACCTTC. This translates into CASTRQIDGYTF. The chain is built from TRBV7-9 and TRBJ1-2; possibly TRBD1 for D (5 bases). V lost 7 bases and J lost 6, with 12 bases in between. Germline V lookup: CDR1 SEHNR, CDR2 FQNEAQ (reference sequence). CDR3 length equals 12 residues.

The chain combines TRBV2 with TRBJ1-1; D perhaps matches TRBD1 (6 bases). V was trimmed by 10 bases and J by 2 bases, leaving 11 bases between them. Per the germline V gene, CDR1 is SNHLY and CDR2 is FYNNEI. The CDR3 contains 12 residues. The CDR3 sequence: CAIRTDNTEAFF. The CDR3 region has the DNA TGTGCCATCAGGACAGATAACACTGAAGCTTTCTTT.

The chain joins TRBV7-9 to TRBJ1-4, with a tentative D call TRBD1 (6 bases). Per the germline V gene, CDR1 is SEHNR and CDR2 is FQNEAQ (reference sequence). The CDR3 runs 14 residues. Trimming took 1 base from V and 6 from J, leaving 9 bases between them. The CDR3 sequence is CASSLGTGYEKLFF. DNA of the CDR3: TGTGCCAGCAGCTTAGGCACAGGGTATGAAAAACTGTTTTTT.

The chain employs TRBV5-1 and TRBJ2-5; D is ambiguous. The CDR3 totals 12 residues. V lost 0 bases to trimming and J lost 4 bases, with 4 bases between them. Per the germline V gene, CDR1 is SGHRS and CDR2 is YFSETQ. CDR3 bases: TGCGCCAGCAGCTTGGCGTTAGAGACCCAGTACTTC. Protein product: CASSLALETQYF.

The chain has TRBV2 and TRBJ1-5, with TRBD1 matching over 9 bases. This CDR3 has 14 amino acids. V shed 7 bases, J shed 6 bases, and the junction held 7 bases outside the gene matches. The germline V gene has CDR1 SNHLY and CDR2 FYNNEI. CDR3 sequence reads: CASTGTGQLQPQHF. Here the CDR3 DNA reads TGTGCCAGCACCGGGACAGGGCAACTTCAGCCCCAGCATTTT.

The chain uses TRBV15 and TRBJ1-3, with D possibly TRBD1 on 5 matching bases. Trimming pared 4 bases from V and 5 bases from J, leaving 18 bases between. In germline, CDR1 is LNHNV, CDR2 YYDKDF (reference sequence). This CDR3 has 16 amino acids. DNA for the CDR3: TGTGCCACCAGCATTTCCGGAACGGGACTAAGAAACACCATATATTTT. It codes for CATSISGTGLRNTIYF.

The rearrangement uses TRBV7-7 and TRBJ2-5; D uncertain. The V end lost 2 bases, the J end lost 3 bases, and 10 bases lay between the germline ends. The germline CDR1 and CDR2 sequences are SSHAT and FNYEAQ (reference sequence). The CDR3 runs 14 residues. CDR3 nucleotides: TGTGCCAGCAGCTTACTCGGCGGAGAAGAGACCCAGTACTTC. It translates to CASSLLGGEETQYF.

The chain has TRBV7-3 and TRBJ2-7; 7 nucleotides line up with TRBD2. Trimming cost V 2 bases and J 5 bases; bases outside gene matches: 12. The CDR3 runs to 16 residues. Per germline, CDR1 SGHTA and CDR2 FQGTGA. CDR3 nucleotide sequence: TGTGCCAGCAGCTTAGCTGGGACTATCTCCCCCCACGAGCAGTACTTC. It codes for CASSLAGTISPHEQYF.

This chain uses TRBV6-5 with TRBJ2-3, with D perhaps matching TRBD1 (5 bases). CDR3 size: 13 residues. Looked up from germline, CDR1 is MNHEY and CDR2 is SVGAGI. V shed 11 bases and J shed 0 bases, with 12 bases lying between them. CDR3 nucleotide sequence: TGTGCCGGGGCAGTAAGTAGCACAGATACGCAGTATTTT. This encodes CAGAVSSTDTQYF.

The chain has TRBV19 and TRBJ2-7; maybe TRBD2 (5 bases). The CDR3 runs to 11 residues. CDR1 LNHDA and CDR2 SQIVND come from the germline V gene (reference sequence). Trimming pared 5 bases from V and 3 bases from J, leaving 5 bases between. The CDR3 sequence is CASSRGYEQYF. The CDR3 DNA follows: TGTGCCAGTAGTCGGGGCTACGAGCAGTACTTC.

The gene calls are TRBV6-5 and TRBJ2-1; 9 bases are a match to TRBD2. Trimming cost V 6 bases and J 3 bases; bases outside gene matches: 6. CDR1 MNHEY and CDR2 SVGAGI come from the germline V gene. The CDR3 has 15 amino acids. The CDR3 DNA follows: TGTGCCAGCAGCGTAAGGCGGGGGGGCTACAATGAGCAGTTCTTC. This translates into CASSVRRGGYNEQFF.

This clone is a singleton in its sample. This chain links TRBV6-5 with TRBJ1-2; 10 bases match TRBD1. With V trimmed by 2 bases and J by 4 bases, 7 bases remained unmatched. Germline V gene sequence: CDR1 MNHEY, CDR2 SVGAGI. This CDR3 spans 16 amino acids. CDR3 DNA sequence: TGTGCCAGCAGTTACCTAAGGACAGGGGGAGGCTATGGCTACACCTTC. Encoded protein: CASSYLRTGGGYGYTF.

This sequence joins TRBV7-8 and TRBJ1-6, with unresolved D. The V and J ends lost 7 bases and 7 bases respectively, with 14 bases between them. The CDR3 is made up of 14 amino acids. Germline V gene data show CDR1 as SGHVS and CDR2 as FQNEAQ. In nucleotides, the CDR3 is TGTGCCAGCACCAGGCAGGTGATGAATTCACCCCTCCACTTT. Translated: CASTRQVMNSPLHF.

V usage is TRBV5-1 and J usage is TRBJ2-5; 9 bases agree with TRBD1. The CDR3 has 15 residues. The ends lost 1 base at V and 2 bases at J; junction bases unmatched: 3. Per germline, CDR1 SGHRS and CDR2 YFSETQ. The CDR3 bases are TGCGCCAGCAGCTTGATGACAGGGGGACAAGAGACCCAGTACTTC. Its protein is CASSLMTGGQETQYF.

The rearrangement joins TRBV19 to TRBJ2-1; D might be TRBD1 (6 bases). The V gene's germline CDR1 is LNHDA and CDR2 SQIVND (reference sequence). V was pared by 6 bases and J by 1 base, with 10 bases between. The CDR3 totals 14 residues. CDR3 in DNA: TGTGCCAGTAGACCGGGACAATCCTACAATGAGCAGTTCTTC. It codes for CASRPGQSYNEQFF.